This T cell receptor beta chain was recovered during a study of molecular identifiers for immune sequencing clone quantification. From the PCR reads, TCRdb called clonotypes with MiXCR, one entry per CDR3 protein. Altogether about 320,000 distinct CDR3 sequences are present, roughly 23% being singletons, with the ten largest covering 0.65% to 0.95%. The CDR3 length is 15 residues. Trimming took 2 bases from V and 2 from J, leaving 13 bases between them. The germline CDR1 and CDR2 sequences are MNHEY and SMNVEV (reference sequence). This clonotype was seen a few times. The chain couples TRBV27 to TRBJ2-7, with D possibly TRBD2 on 5 matching bases. Sequenced: naive CD8+ T cells from blood, with Jurkat cell RNA spiked in. This sample's subset: FACS-sorted CD8+CD4-CCR7+CD45RA+ naive T cells. The TCR was taken from a human donor in good health. Some libraries in this study had Jurkat cell RNA spiked in. The CDR3 nucleotides read TGTGCCAGCAGTTTAGGTCCGGACTTCGCCTACGAGCAGTACTTC. It specifies CASSLGPDFAYEQYF.